The T cell receptor beta chain described here comes from a study of blood T cell repertoires in COVID-19. For the study at large: The United States, Italy and Spain were the sources of the acute and convalescent COVID-19 samples. Nucleic acid was either cDNA or gDNA, and it came from T cells, B-cell-depleted T cells, or PBMCs.

V shed 2 bases and J 7 bases; nucleotides not matched to a gene: 5. The germline CDR1 and CDR2 sequences are SGHTA and FQGTGA. The CDR3 is 14 residues long. Authors' analysis steps: Using reference gene primer amplification, nucleated cell counts were estimated. Only in-frame clones appear in the TCRdb table, and some are missing; sequencing was by immunoSEQ multiplex PCR. D and trimming come from the DNA, and the V and J calls and clone size come from that table. Of 150,000 to 200,000 clones detected, approximately 88% appear once; the ten largest clones hold roughly 2.9%. Sequencing was carried out using peripheral blood. The chain carries TRBV7-3 and TRBJ2-3, with TRBD1 matching over 8 bases. The source of this sequence is a woman aged 55-69 years with acute or convalescent COVID-19. CDR3 sequence (DNA): TGTGCCAGCAGCTTAGGACAGGGTGTACATACGCAGTATTTT. Its protein is CASSLGQGVHTQYF.